This paragraph reports one T cell receptor beta chain. The source of the sample is a study of shared clonotypes between healthy human individuals. On the study more broadly: The cohort comprised a couple of women and a few men. Their ages spanned 18 to 49 years.

Per the germline V gene, CDR1 is KGHSH and CDR2 is LQKENI. This CDR3 is 16 amino acids long. Trimming stripped 0 bases from V and 5 bases from J, with 17 bases between. Replicate PCRs from sorted subsets contained roughly 200 ng DNA, which is tens of thousands of T cell genomes. The table came from immunoSEQ multiplex PCR; TCRdb's copy has only in-frame clones and leaves some out. The sample yields some 2.4 million clones, 93% seen once. The sample comprised naive CD4+ T cells from PBMCs. Sample subset: CD45RA+ positively selected. The receptor comes from a man between 18 and 29 years old in good health. Some clones in this sample may be carry-over from other donors' samples. The V gene is TRBV18, the J gene TRBJ2-7; TRBD2 is a possible D gene (6 bases). Written as DNA, the CDR3 is TGTGCCAGCTCACCACCGATTCCAGCGGGCGGGGACGAGCAGTACTTC. Protein: CASSPPIPAGGDEQYF.